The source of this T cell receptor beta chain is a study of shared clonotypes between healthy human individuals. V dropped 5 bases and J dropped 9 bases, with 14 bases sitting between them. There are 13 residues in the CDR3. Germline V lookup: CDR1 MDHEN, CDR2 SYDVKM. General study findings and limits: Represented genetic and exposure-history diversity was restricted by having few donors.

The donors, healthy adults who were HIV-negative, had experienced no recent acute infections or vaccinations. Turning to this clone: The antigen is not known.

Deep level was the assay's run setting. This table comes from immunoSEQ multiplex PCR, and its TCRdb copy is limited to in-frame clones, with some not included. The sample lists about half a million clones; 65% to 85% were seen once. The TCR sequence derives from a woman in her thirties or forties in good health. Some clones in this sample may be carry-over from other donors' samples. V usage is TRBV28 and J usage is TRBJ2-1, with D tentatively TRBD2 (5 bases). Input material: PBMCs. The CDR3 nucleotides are TGTGCCAGCAGTAGTTCCCGGGAACGTGAGCAGTTCTTC. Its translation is CASSSSREREQFF.